Following are 24 T cell receptor beta chains from one sample sequenced in a study of human T cells and chemical hapten exposure (TCRdb year 2021). The method behind the library was RACE. The instrument was a NextSeq 500. Starting from the raw public reads, TCRdb applied fastp trimming at Q25, assembled clones with MiXCR and retained in-frame beta chains. Every CDR3 protein is listed once, alongside the most common genes and DNA of its rows. The sample table records about 82,000 distinct CDR3 sequences; 6% to 8.5% of these occur just once. 1% to 1.5% of the sample lies in the top ten. The time point tag for this specimen amounts to: patch test 2, 6 weeks after DPC sensitization. The intended sense of this specimen's treatment or condition label: therapeutic diphenylcyclopropenone sensitization with weekly scalp DPC. The sequencing here drew on whole blood, taken in connection with sensitization to the hapten diphenylcyclopropenone (DPC). The source of these receptors is a woman in her 30s with alopecia areata. Some clones in this sample may be carry-over from other donors' samples.

This clonotype was observed many times. The CDR3, as DNA: TGTGCCAGCAGCGTGGTGTGGGACAGGGAAGCTTTCTTT. Amino acids: CASSVVWDREAFF. V gene TRBV7-2 combines with J gene TRBJ1-1, with TRBD1 matching 8 bases. J lost 8 bases, V lost 5 bases, and 7 bases had no gene match. The CDR3 runs 13 residues. Germline V gene lookup returns CDR1 SGHTA and CDR2 FQGNSA. Full variable domain (missing parts from reference TRBV7-2 and TRBJ1-1): GAGVSQSPSNKVTEKGKDVELRCDPISGHTALYWYRQSLGQGLEFLIYFQGNSAPDKSGLPSDRFSAERTGGSVSTLTIQRTQQEDSAVYLCASSVVWDREAFFGQGTRLTVV.

V gene TRBV6-6 combines with J gene TRBJ1-1, with 8 bases identical to TRBD1. The CDR3 contains 11 residues. The V segment lost 5 bases and the J segment 11 bases; nucleotides outside the gene matches: 4. Germline lookup yields CDR1 MNHNY and CDR2 SVGAGI (reference sequence). The CDR3, as DNA: TGTGCCAGCAGTGAGGACAGGGTGGCTTTCTTT. The encoded protein is CASSEDRVAFF.

This clonotype was observed many times. The chain carries TRBV30 and TRBJ2-5; D is perhaps TRBD1 or TRBD2 (5 bases each). V lost 1 base and J lost 1, with 10 bases in between. Germline assignment: CDR1 GTSNPN and CDR2 SVGIG (reference sequence). CDR3 size: 14 residues. The CDR3 coding sequence is TGTGCCTGGAGTGCCGGGACGGTCCAAGAGACCCAGTACTTC. It encodes CAWSAGTVQETQYF.

This clonotype has a count of ten or more. V gene TRBV27 combines with J gene TRBJ2-1; D is possibly TRBD1 (5 bases). Germline V CDR1 and CDR2: MNHEY, SMNVEV (reference sequence). The ends were cut back, 5 bases at V and 5 bases at J, with 13 bases in the middle. The CDR3 loop spans 14 amino acids. The CDR3 DNA reads TGTGCCAGCAGTAGGGGCACCACAGACAATGAGCAGTTCTTC. It codes for CASSRGTTDNEQFF.

The sample holds many counts of this clonotype. The V and J genes are TRBV7-9 and TRBJ1-1, with a possible D match to TRBD1 (5 bases). Germline V gives CDR1 SEHNR, CDR2 FQNEAQ (reference sequence). This CDR3 comprises 12 residues. Trimming stripped 6 bases from V and 10 bases from J, with 15 bases between. As DNA, the CDR3 is TGTGCCAGCAGAGACAGCGACAGTTTAGCTTTCTTT. Its translation is CASRDSDSLAFF.

This clonotype came up many times. The genes are TRBV29-1 and TRBJ2-7, with D unclear. The germline V gene encodes CDR1 SQVTM and CDR2 ANQGSEA. The CDR3 totals 12 residues. With 4 bases removed from V and 2 bases from J, the gap between germline ends came to 9 bases. CDR3 DNA sequence: TGCAGCGTTGGACGGACCACCTACGAGCAGTACTTC. This codes for CSVGRTTYEQYF.

About this clonotype itself: With a much larger clone just one base away, this may be a read error. Because the CDR3's place on the DNA is in doubt, the DNA is left out and the CDR3 is given as listed by TCRdb. The chain couples TRBV10-3 to TRBJ2-3; TRBD2 is the table's D call and was not checked against the DNA. The CDR3 is 16 residues long, ends included. Per the germline V gene, CDR1 is ENHRY and CDR2 is SYGVKD. The CDR3 reads CAISEWASGSTDTQCF.

This clonotype was seen ten or more times. V and J are TRBV3-1 and TRBJ2-3; D is unclear. Trimming stripped 2 bases from V and 0 bases from J, with 6 bases between. Germline V gene data show CDR1 as LGHDT and CDR2 as YNNKEL (reference sequence). The CDR3 sequence is 14 residues long. CDR3 in amino acids: CASSQFVSTDTQYF. The DNA of the CDR3 is TGTGCCAGCAGCCAATTTGTTAGCACAGATACGCAGTATTTT.

This clonotype was found a few times. This sequence joins TRBV5-5 and TRBJ1-2, with 8 bases matching TRBD1. Germline CDR1 and CDR2: SGHKS and YYEKEE (reference sequence). V dropped 3 bases and J dropped 4; count of bases not matched to a gene: 11. CDR3 length equals 16 residues. The CDR3 protein is CASSSEAADRVYGYTF. The CDR3 DNA follows: TGTGCCAGCAGCTCTGAAGCCGCGGACAGGGTCTATGGCTACACCTTC.

This clonotype was detected ten times or more. The rearrangement uses TRBV4-1 and TRBJ2-3; D is perhaps TRBD1 (5 bases). The CDR3 consists of 13 residues. Germline CDR1 and CDR2: MGHRA and YSYEKL. Trimming took 1 base from V and 4 from J, leaving 6 bases between them. The CDR3 region is CASSQAGPDTQYF. CDR3 coding DNA: TGCGCCAGCAGCCAAGCAGGGCCAGATACGCAGTATTTT.

The chain links TRBV27 to TRBJ1-1, with D uncertain. V dropped 0 bases and J dropped 2 bases, with 7 bases sitting between them. The CDR3 sequence is 14 residues long. Germline V gene sequence: CDR1 MNHEY, CDR2 SMNVEV (reference sequence). Here the CDR3 reads CASSLSLSNTEAFF. The CDR3 DNA reads as TGTGCCAGCAGTTTATCCCTCAGCAACACTGAAGCTTTCTTT.

The table lists this clonotype with many counts. CDR3 in DNA: TGCAGTGCTAGAGGGCGGGGGGCCCTAAATACGCAGTATTTT. Amino acid sequence: CSARGRGALNTQYF. The chain employs TRBV20-1 and TRBJ2-3; TRBD2 matches at 8 bases. The V segment lost 1 base and the J segment 7 bases; nucleotides outside the gene matches: 7. This CDR3 has 14 residues. From germline, CDR1 is DFQATT and CDR2 SNEGSKA (reference sequence).

This clonotype has at least ten counts. The chain employs TRBV27 and TRBJ2-6; 8 bases agree with TRBD1. Trimming at V came to 6 bases and at J to 0 bases, leaving 10 bases not matched to a gene. The CDR3 length is 18 residues. Germline values: CDR1 MNHEY, CDR2 SMNVEV (reference sequence). DNA for the CDR3: TGTGCCAGCAGACCGCCCGGGACAGGTATCTCTGGGGCCAACGTCCTGACTTTC. Protein product: CASRPPGTGISGANVLTF.

Ten or more counts support this clonotype. The rearrangement joins TRBV3-1 to TRBJ2-1; 16 bases are a match to TRBD2. Per germline, CDR1 LGHDT and CDR2 YNNKEL (reference sequence). V dropped 2 bases and J dropped 15; count of bases not matched to a gene: 10. The CDR3 covers 16 residues. For the CDR3, the DNA is TGTGCCAGCAGCCAATTGGGACTAGCGGGGGGGCATGGTCCGTTCTTC. Protein product: CASSQLGLAGGHGPFF.

This clonotype was observed at least ten times. The chain joins TRBV11-1 to TRBJ2-1, with D tentatively TRBD2 (5 bases). The germline gives CDR1 SGHAT, CDR2 FQDESV (reference sequence). The CDR3 runs to 15 residues. V was shortened by 5 bases and J by 6 bases, with 17 bases between the two germline ends. The CDR3 sequence: CASSPGWLAFNEQFF. In DNA form, the CDR3 reads TGTGCCAGCAGCCCGGGGTGGCTGGCTTTCAATGAGCAGTTCTTC.

In this sample, this clonotype turned up many times. The gene calls are TRBV6-5 and TRBJ1-1; possibly TRBD1 for D (6 bases). Germline V CDR1 and CDR2: MNHEY, SVGAGI. The CDR3 sequence is 11 residues long. The germline V and J ends were trimmed by 2 bases and 8 bases, with 6 bases remaining between them. The CDR3 coding sequence is TGTGCCAGCAGTTACGGGACAGAAGCTTTCTTT. The encoded protein is CASSYGTEAFF.

At least ten counts were recorded for this clonotype. The chain uses TRBV19 and TRBJ2-1; D uncertain. This CDR3 has 15 residues. Trimming removed 3 bases at V and 6 bases at J, with 15 bases between. Germline CDR1 LNHDA, CDR2 SQIVND (reference sequence). The CDR3 sequence: CASSMERTFVNEQFF. The CDR3 coding sequence is TGTGCCAGTAGTATGGAGAGGACGTTTGTCAATGAGCAGTTCTTC.

This clonotype was found many times. The CDR3 sequence is CASSLRGGTRDYEQYF. For the CDR3, the DNA is TGTGCCAGCAGCCTAAGGGGGGGGACGAGAGACTACGAGCAGTACTTC. The V and J genes are TRBV3-1 and TRBJ2-7, with a tentative D call TRBD2 (7 bases). Trimming took off 4 bases at V and 3 bases at J, with 19 bases between the two ends. Looked up from germline, CDR1 is LGHDT and CDR2 is YNNKEL (reference sequence). This CDR3 is built from 16 residues.

The table lists this clonotype with many counts. V usage is TRBV6-1 and J usage is TRBJ1-2; a weak D match, TRBD1 (6 bases). Germline CDR1 reads MNHNS; CDR2 reads SASEGT. The CDR3 sequence is 11 residues long. Trimming pared 8 bases from V and 3 bases from J, leaving 7 bases between. The CDR3 region has the DNA TGTGCCAGCCGACAGGACTATGGCTACACCTTC. Amino acids: CASRQDYGYTF.

This clonotype was recorded many times. The CDR3 DNA is TGTGCCTGGAGGCTCAGTGGAAATGAGCAGTTCTTC. Amino acid sequence: CAWRLSGNEQFF. V gene TRBV30 combines with J gene TRBJ2-1, with D unresolved. There are 12 residues in the CDR3. V shed 3 bases and J shed 7 bases, with 10 bases lying between them. Looked up from germline, CDR1 is GTSNPN and CDR2 is SVGIG (reference sequence). Full variable domain (missing parts from reference TRBV30 and TRBJ2-1): SQTIHQWPATLVQPVGSPLSLECTVEGTSNPNLYWYRQAAGRGLQLLFYSVGIGQISSEVPQNLSASRPQDRQFILSSKKLLLSDSGFYLCAWRLSGNEQFFGPGTRLTVL.

J is TRBJ2-3 and V is TRBV12-3 or TRBV12-4; TRBD2 is a possible D gene (7 bases). The CDR3 length is 14 residues. Trimming pared 3 bases from V and 4 bases from J, leaving 11 bases between. DNA for the CDR3: TGTGCCAGCAGTTTTGGAGGGGGGGCAGATACGCAGTATTTT. Translation: CASSFGGGADTQYF.

CDR3 sequence: CASSLALRPKAFF. As DNA, the CDR3 is TGTGCCAGCAGCTTGGCCCTTAGGCCGAAAGCTTTCTTT. The chain uses TRBV5-4 and TRBJ1-1; D gene ambiguous. Germline-derived CDR1 and CDR2 are SGHNT and YYREEE (reference sequence). Trimming pared 0 bases from V and 9 bases from J, leaving 12 bases between. This CDR3 contains 13 residues.

This clonotype was seen ten or more times. The rearrangement links TRBV9 to TRBJ2-1; 7 bases agree with TRBD1. This CDR3 is built from 15 residues. Germline V CDR1 and CDR2: SGDLS, YYNGEE. The V segment lost 2 bases and the J segment 0 bases; nucleotides outside the gene matches: 2. The chain's CDR3 is CASSVGTVSYNEQFF. CDR3 bases: TGTGCCAGCAGCGTCGGGACAGTCTCCTACAATGAGCAGTTCTTC.

This clonotype appeared many times. V is TRBV13 and J is TRBJ2-7; 9 bases fit TRBD2. CDR3 size: 17 residues. Unmatched junction bases numbered 13, after V lost 2 bases and J lost 5 bases. Germline lookup yields CDR1 PRHDT and CDR2 FYEKMQ (reference sequence). The CDR3 DNA reads TGTGCCAGCAGCTTACTTAGGGCTAGCGGGGAAGTGGACGAGCAGTACTTC. Translated: CASSLLRASGEVDEQYF.